This T cell receptor beta chain was captured in a study of RUNX1 and TCR beta rearrangement in T-cell leukemia (dated by TCRdb to the early 2020s). General notes on the study: The comparison of TCR beta rearrangements and CDR3 junctions set under 15 T-ALLs carrying mono-allelic acquired RUNX1 mutations against roughly ten T-ALLs that were RUNX1 wildtype. Every RUNX1 mutation in the mutated group was heterozygous, with ten located in the Runt homology domain and three in the transactivation domain. The RUNX1 wildtype T-ALLs were matched for an immature maturation arrest stage, which was defined as lacking cytoplasmic or surface TCR beta protein. The RUNX1 wildtype T-ALLs were chosen to have at least incomplete clonal TCR beta rearrangements, which allowed D1 segments to be compared with D2 segments. RUNX1-mutated T-ALLs spanned more diverse maturation arrest stages, including cases arrested before TCR beta rearrangement onset. TCR beta rearrangements in human T-ALL were analyzed for comparison with results obtained from a Runx1 knockout mouse model. An earlier study had established the RUNX1 mutation status of the T-ALL cases. The multicentric trials consisted of GRAALL-2003 and GRAALL-2005. After EuroClonality multiplex PCR on genomic DNA, Genescan analysis was used to assess TCR rearrangements. Study-wide conclusions, independent of this receptor: Similar TCR beta J1 cluster usage was observed in RUNX1-mutated and wildtype T-ALLs, and no significant difference was found. In clonal rearrangements, TCR beta D1 segment usage was not significantly different between RUNX1-mutated (roughly 80%) and wildtype (around 60%) T-ALLs. Because too few clonal rearrangements were available, TCR beta CDR3 length and D segment truncation in T-ALLs could not be evaluated. A smaller share of RUNX1-mutated T-ALLs had clonal TCR beta rearrangements (around 60%) than has been reported for T-ALL in general (over 75%).

Its CDR3 holds 16 amino acids, cysteine through phenylalanine. Left in the record is the CDR3 DNA by itself, 48 bases read in frame from the first base. From the germline V gene, CDR1 is SGHNT and CDR2 is YENEEA. For oncotyping and quantification of minimal residual disease, T-ALL samples were taken at diagnosis from children and adults treated according to protocol. Library construction relied on PCR. The instrument was an Illumina MiSeq. Characterization of TCR beta DJ and VDJ rearrangements was performed by next generation amplicon sequencing. The authors' analysis ran thus. The Vidjil software was applied to the amplicon sequencing data to identify clonal TCR beta rearrangements. Characteristics of TCR beta rearrangements in the RUNX1-mutated versus wildtype groups were compared using two-tailed Fisher exact tests. The raw public data were reprocessed by TCRdb itself: fastp quality trimming at Q25, MiXCR clonotype calling, in-frame beta chains only. Rows with one shared CDR3 protein collapse into an entry with the most common genes and DNA. The V and J calls come from TCRdb's annotation, not from the publication. The sample yields 400 or so distinct CDR3 sequences; roughly 18% were counted once. Together, the top ten hold approximately 30% of the sample.

In regard to this clonotype: Its recognized antigen is unknown. The junction differs from germline at one of its ends, possibly a read error.

The clonotype was recovered from a male donor with T-cell acute lymphoblastic leukemia. The rearrangement combines TRBV11-3 with TRBJ2-7; the D gene is perhaps TRBD2, from 5 matching bases. Sequencing was performed on blood. The CDR3 amino acid sequence is: CASSLIGGPSSYEQSF. The sequenced DNA is TGTGCCAGCAGCCTTATAGGAGGTCCAAGCTCCTACGAGCAGTCCTTC.